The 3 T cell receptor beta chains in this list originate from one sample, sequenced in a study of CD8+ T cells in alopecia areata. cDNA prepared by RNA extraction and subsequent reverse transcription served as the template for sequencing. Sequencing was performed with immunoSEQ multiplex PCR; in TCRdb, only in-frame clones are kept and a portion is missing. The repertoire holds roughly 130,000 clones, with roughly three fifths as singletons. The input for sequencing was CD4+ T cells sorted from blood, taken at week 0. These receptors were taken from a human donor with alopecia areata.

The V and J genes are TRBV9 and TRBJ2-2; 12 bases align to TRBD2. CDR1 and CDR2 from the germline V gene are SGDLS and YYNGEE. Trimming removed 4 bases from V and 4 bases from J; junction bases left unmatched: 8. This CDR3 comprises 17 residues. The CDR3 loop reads CASSPRLAGVPTGELFF. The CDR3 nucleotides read TGTGCCAGCAGCCCAAGACTAGCGGGAGTCCCCACCGGGGAGCTGTTTTTT.

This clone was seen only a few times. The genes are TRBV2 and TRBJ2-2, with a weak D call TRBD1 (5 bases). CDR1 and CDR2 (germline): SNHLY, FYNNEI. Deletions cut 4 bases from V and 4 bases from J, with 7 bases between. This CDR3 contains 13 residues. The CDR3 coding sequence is TGTGCCAGCAGTGGACAGACCACCGGGGAGCTGTTTTTT. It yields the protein CASSGQTTGELFF.

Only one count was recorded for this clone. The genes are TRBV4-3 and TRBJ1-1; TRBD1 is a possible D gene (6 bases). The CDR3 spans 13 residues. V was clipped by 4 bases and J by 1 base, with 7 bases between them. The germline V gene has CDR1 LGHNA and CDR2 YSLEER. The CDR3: CASSLQGNTEAFF. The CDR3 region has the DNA TGCGCCAGCAGCCTACAGGGGAACACTGAAGCTTTCTTT.